This T cell receptor (beta chain) appears in the sequencing data of a study of cytomegalovirus exposure and HLA in healthy donors. This clone came up a few times. Amplification used 60 Vbeta primers and 13 Jbeta primers. Sequencing used immunoSEQ multiplex PCR; TCRdb keeps in-frame clones, though not all of them. The sample has a few hundred thousand clones; about 86% are singletons. Sequencing was performed on PBMCs. The receptor comes from a woman aged 60-75 years in good health and CMV-seropositive.

In DNA form, the CDR3 reads TGCAGCGCGGCTAGCGGGACAGATACGCAGTATTTT. It specifies CSAASGTDTQYF. V is TRBV29-1 and J is TRBJ2-3, with 8 positions matching TRBD2. CDR1 is SQVTM and CDR2 is ANQGSEA in the germline V gene. The CDR3 is made up of 12 amino acids. V lost 7 bases and J lost 3; bases outside the gene matches: 3.